The clone carrying this TCR beta chain was counted at least ten times. No antigen is known for it. Sample time point: persistent/refractory GD, antithyroid drugs over 5 years with positive TRAb. TCR sequences were obtained from RNA taken from PBMCs. The authors drew patients from an endocrinology department in Xi'an, China. The data were obtained in a study of regulatory T cells in long-lasting Graves disease. The germline gives CDR1 MDHEN, CDR2 SYDVKM. This CDR3 is 15 amino acids long. V shed 2 bases and J shed 7 bases, with 15 bases lying between them. To make TCR beta libraries, researchers used iRepertoire HTBI primers and Arm-PCR of CDR3 regions. TCRdb itself ran the multiplex PCR reads through MiXCR, one entry per CDR3 protein. Of approximately 360,000 distinct CDR3 sequences listed, approximately 25% are singletons. Study-level results: Tissue studied was limited to peripheral blood, excluding thyroid tissue. Whereas new patients shared 900 to 1,000 public clonotypes, persistent patients shared more, at about 2,700.

Sequencing used peripheral blood mononuclear cells (PBMCs), obtained when the disease was refractory, from a patient treated with antithyroid drugs. The chain combines TRBV28 with TRBJ1-5; D call uncertain. This TCR derives from a woman aged 40 to 50 with Graves disease. CDR3 sequence reads: CASSLRMGSNQPQHF. Here the CDR3 DNA reads TGTGCCAGCAGTTTAAGGATGGGGTCGAACCAGCCCCAGCATTTT.